This TCR beta chain was documented in a study of T cell repertoires in cytomegalovirus infection. The wider study: Signatures in public TCR beta sequences pointed to both CMV infection and matching HLA type.

This clonotype was counted many times. Its antigen is undetermined. Whole-study results and caveats: What dominated the ex vivo response were HLA-C-restricted CMV-specific TCR beta clonotypes. Carriage of CMV together with the relevant HLA was identifiable through cumulative public TCR beta family frequency.

TCRdb fed the reads into MiXCR, producing one record per CDR3 protein. The repertoire holds 150,000 to 200,000 distinct CDR3 sequences, with approximately 15% as singletons. This TCR came from a human donor in good health (CMV status not recorded). Some clones in this sample may be carry-over from other donors' samples. The specimen was PBMCs.

CDR3 bases: TGTGCCAGCAGCTTAGGGTTTCTGAGGCTACAAGAGACCCAGTACTTC. Translating gives CASSLGFLRLQETQYF. The chain employs TRBV7-2 and TRBJ2-5, with unresolved D. The CDR3 runs to 16 residues. Trimming stripped 1 base from V and 2 bases from J, with 14 bases between. Germline V gene lookup returns CDR1 SGHTA and CDR2 FQGNSA. The variable domain in full, with the rest retrieved from reference TRBV7-2 and TRBJ2-5, is GAGVSQSPSNKVTEKGKDVELRCDPISGHTALYWYRQSLGQGLEFLIYFQGNSAPDKSGLPSDRFSAERTGGSVSTLTIQRTQQEDSAVYLCASSLGFLRLQETQYFGPGTRLLVL.